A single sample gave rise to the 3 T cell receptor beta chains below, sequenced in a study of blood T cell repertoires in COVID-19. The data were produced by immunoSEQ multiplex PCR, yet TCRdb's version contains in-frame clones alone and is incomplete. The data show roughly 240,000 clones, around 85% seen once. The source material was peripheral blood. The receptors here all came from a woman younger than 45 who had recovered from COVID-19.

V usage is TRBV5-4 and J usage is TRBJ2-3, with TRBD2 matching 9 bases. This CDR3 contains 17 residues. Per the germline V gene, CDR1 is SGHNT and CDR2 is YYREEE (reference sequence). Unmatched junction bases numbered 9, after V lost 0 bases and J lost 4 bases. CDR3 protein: CASSLGPSGVEADTQYF. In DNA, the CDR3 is TGTGCCAGCAGCTTGGGCCCTAGCGGGGTTGAGGCAGATACGCAGTATTTT.

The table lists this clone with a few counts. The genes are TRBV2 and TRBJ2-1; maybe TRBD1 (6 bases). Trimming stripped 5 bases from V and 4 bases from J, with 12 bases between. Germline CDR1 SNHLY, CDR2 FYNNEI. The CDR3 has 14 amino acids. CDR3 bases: TGTGCCAGCAGTTTGCAACAGGGATACAATGAGCAGTTCTTC. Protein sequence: CASSLQQGYNEQFF.

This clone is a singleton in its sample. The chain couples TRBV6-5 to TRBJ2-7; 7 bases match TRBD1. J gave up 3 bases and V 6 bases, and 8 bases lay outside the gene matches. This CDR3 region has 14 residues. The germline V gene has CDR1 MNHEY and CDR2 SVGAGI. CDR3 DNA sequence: TGTGCCAGCAGATCAAGACAGGGAAGCTACGAGCAGTACTTC. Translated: CASRSRQGSYEQYF.